This T cell receptor beta chain originates from a study of blood T cells in healthy people across ages. Findings and limits, study-wide: Reliance upon unsorted PBMCs precluded definitive naive versus antigen-experienced comparison. One million T cells yielded diversity estimates that were considered underestimates.

The authors drew approximately 10 milliliters of peripheral blood from each donor. Next came a second PCR, run for about 6 to 11 cycles, which used a sample-barcoded 5' primer along with a J-beta primer mix. Every cDNA was tagged by a template-switch adaptor with 12 random nucleotides. A single record per CDR3 protein comes from TCRdb applying MiXCR to the 5' RACE reads. The data hold roughly 800,000 distinct CDR3 sequences, with 58% observed a single time. The CDR3 spans 17 residues. Unmatched junction bases numbered 11, after V lost 1 base and J lost 4 bases. Germline V gene lookup returns CDR1 LNHNV and CDR2 YYDKDF (reference sequence). This clonotype was seen a few times. What it binds is unknown.

The V gene is TRBV15, the J gene TRBJ2-5, with 8 bases matching TRBD2. The sequencing input was blood. The TCR was taken from a man aged 25-40 years in good health. CDR3 residues: CATSRGFRGGLLETQYF. The DNA of the CDR3 is TGTGCCACCAGCAGAGGTTTCCGGGGGGGGCTGTTAGAGACCCAGTACTTC.